These 7 T cell receptor beta chains were all obtained from the same sample, sequenced in a study of blood T cell repertoires in COVID-19. The table came from immunoSEQ multiplex PCR; TCRdb's copy has only in-frame clones and leaves some out. The table has 350,000 or so clones, more than 70% seen once. The specimen sequenced was peripheral blood. All receptors derive from a woman in her 30s with COVID-19, enrolled during active disease.

V usage is TRBV3-1 (or the pseudogene TRBV3-2) and J usage is TRBJ1-6; D may be TRBD1 (6 bases). CDR3 length: 17 amino acids. Germline lookup yields CDR1 LGHDT and CDR2 YNNKEL (reference sequence). The V end lost 1 base, the J end lost 5 bases, and 15 bases lay between the germline ends. As DNA, the CDR3 is TGTGCCAGCAGCCAAGCCCTAACAGGGTTCCATAATTCACCCCTCCACTTT. It encodes CASSQALTGFHNSPLHF.

The V gene is TRBV6-1, the J gene TRBJ1-1; perhaps TRBD1 as D (6 bases). CDR3 length: 14 amino acids. The germline CDR1 and CDR2 sequences are MNHNS and SASEGT. Trimming removed 1 base at V and 4 bases at J, with 10 bases between. The CDR3 here is CASSEEGGGTEAFF. CDR3 nucleotides: TGTGCCAGCAGTGAAGAGGGGGGGGGCACTGAAGCTTTCTTT.

The genes are TRBV28 and TRBJ1-4; unclear D gene. CDR3 length: 13 residues. V gave up 2 bases and J gave up 7 bases, with 8 bases separating them. CDR1 is MDHEN, CDR2 SYDVKM, per germline. The CDR3 loop reads CASSLQELEKLFF. The CDR3 region has the DNA TGTGCCAGCAGTTTACAAGAACTTGAAAAACTGTTTTTT.

V usage is TRBV5-1 and J usage is TRBJ2-3; 13 bases match TRBD2. The CDR3 is made up of 16 amino acids. From germline, CDR1 is SGHRS and CDR2 YFSETQ. Trimming removed 3 bases from V and 2 bases from J; junction bases left unmatched: 3. CDR3 protein: CASSSTSGGITDTQYF. The CDR3 DNA follows: TGCGCCAGCAGCTCGACTAGCGGGGGGATCACAGATACGCAGTATTTT.

The rearrangement uses TRBV5-5 and TRBJ1-2, with 7 bases fitting TRBD1. The germline gives CDR1 SGHKS, CDR2 YYEKEE (reference sequence). This CDR3 comprises 15 residues. The J segment lost 4 bases and the V segment lost 0 bases, leaving 6 bases of the junction unmatched. In DNA form, the CDR3 reads TGTGCCAGCAGCTTGGGCCAGGACAGGTTCTATGGCTACACCTTC. Translating gives CASSLGQDRFYGYTF. Together with reference TRBV5-5 and TRBJ1-2, the CDR3 gives the full variable domain: DAGVTQSPTHLIKTRGQQVTLRCSPISGHKSVSWYQQVLGQGPQFIFQYYEKEERGRGNFPDRFSARQFPNYSSELNVNALLLGDSALYLCASSLGQDRFYGYTFGSGTRLTVV.

The chain uses TRBV19 and TRBJ1-4; 11 bases agree with TRBD1. Trimming removed 3 bases from V and 8 bases from J; junction bases left unmatched: 11. Germline CDR1 reads LNHDA; CDR2 reads SQIVND (reference sequence). The CDR3 extends over 17 amino acids. CDR3 in amino acids: CASSIRGQGALLEKLFF. CDR3 DNA: TGTGCCAGTAGTATTCGCGGACAGGGGGCCCTATTAGAAAAACTGTTTTTT.

The genes are TRBV9 and TRBJ2-1; 7 nucleotides align to TRBD2. The CDR3 consists of 16 residues. With V trimmed by 2 bases and J by 8 bases, 13 bases remained unmatched. Germline V lookup: CDR1 SGDLS, CDR2 YYNGEE. CDR3 nucleotides: TGTGCCAGCAGCGTTACCGGAGGACTAGGGGCCGATGAGCAGTTCTTC. This codes for CASSVTGGLGADEQFF.